The 21 T cell receptor beta chains in this list originate from one sample, sequenced in a study of neurological immune-mediated disorders. TCRdb analysed the 5' RACE reads with MiXCR anew, one entry per CDR3 protein. The sample contains 20,000 to 25,000 distinct CDR3 sequences, 15% to 20% of which appear only once. The sample taken for sequencing was CD8+ T cells from blood. These receptors were obtained from a woman aged 18 to 35 with multiple sclerosis.

This clonotype is termed medium-sized. The chain is built from TRBV7-9 and TRBJ1-5, with 8 bases fitting TRBD1. Germline V CDR1 and CDR2: SEHNR, FQNEAQ (reference sequence). V trimming: 4 bases; J trimming: 16 bases; junction bases outside the gene matches: 9. The CDR3 is 12 residues long. CDR3 in DNA: TGTGCCAGCAGCTCCCCGGGACAGGTATACCATTTT. Translated: CASSSPGQVYHF.

This clonotype showed up many times. This rearrangement joins TRBV29-1 to TRBJ1-2; TRBD1 aligns across 12 bases. V lost 6 bases, J lost 3 bases, and 8 bases stayed unmatched. Looked up from germline, CDR1 is SQVTM and CDR2 is ANQGSEA. CDR3 length equals 15 residues. The CDR3 bases are TGCAGCGTACGGGACAGGGGGCGGTCGGACTATGGCTACACCTTC. Translated, it gives CSVRDRGRSDYGYTF. Filled out from reference TRBV29-1 and TRBJ1-2, the complete variable domain reads SAVISQKPSRDICQRGTSLTIQCQVDSQVTMMFWYRQQPGQSLTLIATANQGSEATYESGFVIDKFPISRPNLTFSTLTVSNMSPEDSSIYLCSVRDRGRSDYGYTFGSGTRLTVV.

The chain links TRBV12-3 or TRBV12-4 to TRBJ2-2, with 9 bases lining up with TRBD1. This CDR3 has 16 amino acids. Germline trimming cut 6 bases from V and 7 bases from J; bases unmatched to any gene: 12. This CDR3 is CASSHGQGTLIGELFF. The DNA for the CDR3 is TGTGCCAGCAGCCATGGACAGGGGACGTTGATCGGGGAGCTGTTTTTT.

Ten or more counts support this clonotype. V gene TRBV6-5 combines with J gene TRBJ2-1; no clear D gene. Germline V lookup: CDR1 MNHEY, CDR2 SVGAGI. Trimming pared 0 bases from V and 3 bases from J, leaving 3 bases between. This CDR3 spans 13 amino acids. CDR3 loop: CASSYSIYNEQFF. In DNA, the CDR3 is TGTGCCAGCAGTTACTCGATCTACAATGAGCAGTTCTTC.

This clonotype was found many times. This chain joins TRBV7-9 and TRBJ2-1; D may be TRBD2 (6 bases). The CDR3 is 15 residues long. V gave up 4 bases and J gave up 8 bases, with 18 bases separating them. CDR1 SEHNR and CDR2 FQNEAQ come from the germline V gene (reference sequence). The CDR3 here is CASSYPGPWGDEQFF. CDR3 DNA: TGTGCCAGCAGCTACCCTGGGCCCTGGGGGGATGAGCAGTTCTTC.

This clonotype was found many times. The rearrangement uses TRBV14 and TRBJ2-3; D is undetermined. The CDR3 totals 12 residues. Germline-derived CDR1 and CDR2 are SGHDN and FVKESK. V shed 2 bases and J shed 5 bases, with 5 bases lying between them. In nucleotides, the CDR3 is TGTGCCAGCAGCCAAATGGGAGATACGCAGTATTTT. Protein product: CASSQMGDTQYF.

The chain carries TRBV15 and TRBJ2-1, with TRBD1 identical over 7 bases. Germline V CDR1 and CDR2: LNHNV, YYDKDF (reference sequence). The CDR3 totals 15 residues. The V and J ends lost 1 base and 3 bases, in that order; junction bases with no gene match: 3. The DNA for the CDR3 is TGTGCCACCAGCAGAGGGTGGGACAGCTACAATGAGCAGTTCTTC. Protein: CATSRGWDSYNEQFF.

The chain uses TRBV25-1 and TRBJ2-7, with TRBD1 matching over 9 bases. Looked up from germline, CDR1 is MGHDK and CDR2 is SYGVNS. The V segment lost 4 bases and the J segment 1 base; nucleotides outside the gene matches: 2. There are 14 residues in the CDR3. The chain's CDR3 is CASSAGTGSYEQYV. The DNA for the CDR3 is TGTGCCAGCAGTGCAGGGACAGGGTCCTACGAGCAGTACGTC.

This chain joins TRBV20-1 and TRBJ1-5, with D perhaps matching TRBD1 (5 bases). The CDR3 runs 14 residues. V was shortened by 3 bases and J by 1 base, with 10 bases between the two germline ends. Germline loops: CDR1 DFQATT, CDR2 SNEGSKA (reference sequence). Here the CDR3 DNA reads TGCAGTGCTAGGAGGGGTACGAGCAATCAGCCCCAGCATTTT. It codes for CSARRGTSNQPQHF.

Ten or more counts support this clonotype. The chain combines TRBV5-1 with TRBJ2-1, with 7 bases that match TRBD1. The V segment lost 5 bases and the J segment 0 bases; nucleotides outside the gene matches: 2. The length of the CDR3 is 14 residues. The germline V gene encodes CDR1 SGHRS and CDR2 YFSETQ. CDR3 amino acids: CASSAGGSYNEQFF. The CDR3 DNA follows: TGCGCCAGCAGTGCAGGGGGCTCCTACAATGAGCAGTTCTTC.

This clonotype appeared many times. This chain links TRBV4-3 with TRBJ1-4; D remains ambiguous. V shed 0 bases and J shed 7 bases, with 9 bases lying between them. The CDR3 has 14 residues. The V gene's germline CDR1 is LGHNA and CDR2 YSLEER. The CDR3 DNA reads as TGCGCCAGCAGCCAAGATGCGGCCCCTGAAAAACTGTTTTTT. Translated, it gives CASSQDAAPEKLFF.

This clonotype was recorded many times. The chain joins TRBV6-5 to TRBJ1-5, with 8 bases that match TRBD1. The germline gives CDR1 MNHEY, CDR2 SVGAGI. The CDR3 spans 13 residues. The junction had 4 bases not matched to a gene; V was cut back by 6 bases and J by 6 bases. This chain's CDR3 is CASSLQGGQPQHF. CDR3 coding DNA: TGTGCCAGCAGCTTACAGGGGGGTCAGCCCCAGCATTTT.

V and J are TRBV19 and TRBJ1-1; 9 nucleotides align to TRBD1. The germline CDR1 and CDR2 sequences are LNHDA and SQIVND (reference sequence). V dropped 4 bases and J dropped 3; count of bases not matched to a gene: 3. The CDR3 sequence is 14 residues long. CDR3 residues: CASSNRGLDTEAFF. DNA of the CDR3: TGTGCCAGTAGTAACAGGGGGCTGGACACTGAAGCTTTCTTT.

This clonotype showed up many times. The rearrangement joins TRBV29-1 to TRBJ1-2, with D unclear. V was shortened by 0 bases and J by 3 bases, with 5 bases between the two germline ends. This CDR3 is built from 12 residues. Germline lookup yields CDR1 SQVTM and CDR2 ANQGSEA. The CDR3 protein is CSVEDWDYGYTF. The CDR3 nucleotides read TGCAGCGTTGAAGATTGGGACTATGGCTACACCTTC.

This clonotype was detected many times. Sequence at one end of the junction differs from germline and may be a read error. The chain uses TRBV29-1 and TRBJ1-1; 9 bases fit TRBD1. This CDR3 has 10 residues. Germline CDR1 reads SQVTM; CDR2 reads ANQGSEA. The CDR3 here is CSARDRANLF. In DNA, the CDR3 is TGCAGCGCAAGGGACAGGGCTAATCTCTTT.

This clonotype was counted at least ten times. Written as DNA, the CDR3 is TGTGCCAGCAGTTACTCGGTTATCCCCGGGACTCCCGACTACGAGCAGTACTTC. This encodes CASSYSVIPGTPDYEQYF. This chain connects TRBV6-5 to TRBJ2-7; the D gene is possibly TRBD2 (6 bases). Germline V CDR1 and CDR2: MNHEY, SVGAGI. Trimming took 0 bases from V and 3 from J, leaving 21 bases between them. The CDR3 sequence is 18 residues long.

In its sample, this clonotype was seen many times. The chain employs TRBV4-2 and TRBJ2-5, with D unresolved. V was clipped by 0 bases and J by 4 bases, with 9 bases between them. The CDR3 contains 14 residues. Per the germline V gene, CDR1 is LGHNA and CDR2 is YNFKEQ. Here the CDR3 DNA reads TGTGCCAGCAGCCAAGAATGGGTGGGAGAGACCCAGTACTTC. Residues: CASSQEWVGETQYF.

This clonotype was seen ten or more times. The germline gene is not matched at one end of the junction; a read error may be the cause. This chain uses TRBV29-1 with TRBJ1-1; 7 bases match TRBD1. The CDR3 is made up of 14 amino acids. Germline CDR1 and CDR2: SQVTM and ANQGSEA. The CDR3 DNA follows: TGCAGCGCCATGGGACAGACCATGAACACTGAAGCCTTCTTT. As protein: CSAMGQTMNTEAFF.

This clonotype has a count of ten or more. The gene calls are TRBV29-1 and TRBJ1-2; 8 bases agree with TRBD1. CDR1 is SQVTM and CDR2 is ANQGSEA in the germline V gene. The CDR3 covers 14 residues. The V segment lost 6 bases and the J segment 2 bases; nucleotides outside the gene matches: 8. CDR3 coding DNA: TGCAGCGTGGGTGGACAGGGTCCGAACTATGGCTACACCTTC. This gives the protein CSVGGQGPNYGYTF.

This clonotype was recorded at least ten times. The V call is TRBV12-3 or TRBV12-4, the J call TRBJ2-5, with D perhaps matching TRBD2 (5 bases). The CDR3 contains 15 residues. Deletions cut 3 bases from V and 1 base from J, with 12 bases between. The CDR3 DNA follows: TGTGCCAGCAGTTTCTTTCGGGGTCCCCAAGAGACCCAGTACTTC. It specifies CASSFFRGPQETQYF.

This clonotype was detected ten times or more. This rearrangement joins TRBV5-1 to TRBJ2-1; 7 bases fit TRBD1. V trimming: 0 bases; J trimming: 4 bases; junction bases outside the gene matches: 1. Looked up from germline, CDR1 is SGHRS and CDR2 is YFSETQ. CDR3 length equals 14 residues. The CDR3, as DNA: TGCGCCAGCAGCTTGGGGACAGGTTACAATGAGCAGTTCTTC. Protein: CASSLGTGYNEQFF.